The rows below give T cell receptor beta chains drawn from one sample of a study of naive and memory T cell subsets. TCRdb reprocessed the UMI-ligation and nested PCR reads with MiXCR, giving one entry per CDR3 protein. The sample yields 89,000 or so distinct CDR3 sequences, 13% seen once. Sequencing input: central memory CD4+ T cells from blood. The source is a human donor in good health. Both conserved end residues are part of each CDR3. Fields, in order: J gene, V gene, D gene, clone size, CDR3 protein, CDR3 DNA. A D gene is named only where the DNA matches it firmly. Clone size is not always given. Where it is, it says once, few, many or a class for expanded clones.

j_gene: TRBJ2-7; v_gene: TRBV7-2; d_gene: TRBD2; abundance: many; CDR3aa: CASSGLGASYEQYF; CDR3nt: TGTGCCAGCAGTGGACTAGGGGCCTCCTACGAGCAGTACTTC
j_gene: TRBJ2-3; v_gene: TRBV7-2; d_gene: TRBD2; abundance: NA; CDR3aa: CASSLLAGDTQYF; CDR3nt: TGTGCCAGCAGCTTACTAGCGGGAGATACGCAGTATTTT
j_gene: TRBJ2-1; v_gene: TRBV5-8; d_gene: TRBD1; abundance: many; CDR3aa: CASSLGTGGSYNEQFF; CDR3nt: TGTGCCAGCAGCTTGGGCACAGGGGGCTCCTACAATGAGCAGTTCTTC
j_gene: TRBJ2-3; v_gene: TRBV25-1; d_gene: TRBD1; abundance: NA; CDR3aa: CASTPRGKGTDTQYF; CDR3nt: TGTGCCAGCACCCCCAGGGGGAAGGGGACAGATACGCAGTATTTT
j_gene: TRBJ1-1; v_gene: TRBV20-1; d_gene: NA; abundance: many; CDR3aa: CSAYRAEAFF; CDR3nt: TGCAGTGCATACAGGGCTGAAGCTTTCTTT
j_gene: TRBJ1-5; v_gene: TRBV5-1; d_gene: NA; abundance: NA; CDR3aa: CASRRGGDEPQHF; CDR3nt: TGCGCCAGCAGGCGAGGGGGGGATGAGCCCCAGCATTTT
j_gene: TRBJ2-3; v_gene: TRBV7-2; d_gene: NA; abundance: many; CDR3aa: CASSPYTDTQYF; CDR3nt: TGTGCCAGCAGCCCCTACACAGATACGCAGTATTTT
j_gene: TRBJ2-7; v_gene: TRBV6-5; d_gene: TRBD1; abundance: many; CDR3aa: CASSAWDRSSYEQYF; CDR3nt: TGTGCCAGCAGTGCGTGGGACAGGAGCTCCTACGAGCAGTACTTC
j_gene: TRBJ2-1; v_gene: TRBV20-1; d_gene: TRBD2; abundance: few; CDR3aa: CSARGTSGIILPNEQFF; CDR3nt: TGCAGTGCTAGAGGGACTAGCGGGATAATTCTCCCCAATGAGCAGTTCTTC
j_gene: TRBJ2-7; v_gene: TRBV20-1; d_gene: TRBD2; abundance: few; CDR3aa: CSALGGSLRYEQYF; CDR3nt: TGCAGTGCTTTGGGCGGGAGTTTGCGCTACGAGCAGTACTTC
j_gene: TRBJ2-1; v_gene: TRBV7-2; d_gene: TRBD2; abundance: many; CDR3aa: CASSSRGASGNGNEQFF; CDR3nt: TGTGCCAGCAGCTCGCGGGGGGCTAGCGGGAATGGGAATGAGCAGTTCTTC
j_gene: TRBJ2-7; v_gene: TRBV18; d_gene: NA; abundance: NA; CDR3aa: CASSQGWSRADEQYF; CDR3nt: TGTGCCAGCTCACAGGGGTGGTCCAGGGCGGACGAGCAGTACTTC
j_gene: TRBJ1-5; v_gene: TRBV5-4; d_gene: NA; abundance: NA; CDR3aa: CASSSSGQGMSNQPQHF; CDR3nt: TGTGCCAGCAGCTCAAGTGGGCAGGGGATGAGCAATCAGCCCCAGCATTTT
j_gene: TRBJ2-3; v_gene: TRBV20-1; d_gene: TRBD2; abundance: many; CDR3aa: CSAKKTSGRTDTQYF; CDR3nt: TGCAGTGCTAAAAAGACTAGCGGGAGAACAGATACGCAGTATTTT
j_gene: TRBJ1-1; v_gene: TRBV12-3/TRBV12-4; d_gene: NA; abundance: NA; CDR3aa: CASSLSNTEAFF; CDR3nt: TGTGCCAGCAGTTTATCCAACACTGAAGCTTTCTTT
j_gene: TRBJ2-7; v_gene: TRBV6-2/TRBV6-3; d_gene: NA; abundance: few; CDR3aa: CASSFTLRGEQYF; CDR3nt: TGTGCCAGCAGTTTCACTCTGAGGGGCGAGCAGTACTTC
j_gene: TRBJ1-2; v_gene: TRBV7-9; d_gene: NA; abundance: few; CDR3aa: CASSSQDLGRSGGYTF; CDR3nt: TGTGCCAGCAGCTCCCAGGACCTGGGGCGGTCTGGCGGCTACACCTTC
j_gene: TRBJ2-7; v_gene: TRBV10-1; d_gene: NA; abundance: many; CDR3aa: CASSDKRTLPISYEQYF; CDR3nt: TGCGCCAGCAGTGATAAGAGGACCCTCCCCATCTCCTACGAGCAGTACTTC
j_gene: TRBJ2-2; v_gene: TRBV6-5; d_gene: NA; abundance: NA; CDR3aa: CASSLRLTNTGELFF; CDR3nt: TGTGCCAGCAGTCTTAGACTGACGAACACCGGGGAGCTGTTTTTT
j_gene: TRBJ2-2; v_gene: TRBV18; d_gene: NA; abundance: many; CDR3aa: CASSPQGSTGELFF; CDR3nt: TGTGCCAGCTCACCTCAGGGTTCGACCGGGGAGCTGTTTTTT
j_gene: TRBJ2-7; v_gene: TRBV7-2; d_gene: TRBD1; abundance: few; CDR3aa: CASSLGMDRPAYEQYF; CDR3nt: TGTGCCAGCAGCTTAGGCATGGACAGGCCGGCCTACGAGCAGTACTTC
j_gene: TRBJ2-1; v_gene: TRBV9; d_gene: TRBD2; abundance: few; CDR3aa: CASSRGGLAGTNEQFF; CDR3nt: TGTGCCAGCTCGAGGGGTGGGCTAGCGGGCACCAATGAGCAGTTCTTC
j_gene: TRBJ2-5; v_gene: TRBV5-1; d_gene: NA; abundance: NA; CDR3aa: CASSLAGVGINQETQYF; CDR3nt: TGCGCCAGCAGCTTGGCCGGTGTCGGGATAAACCAAGAGACCCAGTACTTC
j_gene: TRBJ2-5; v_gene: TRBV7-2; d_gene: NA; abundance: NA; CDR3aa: CASSLSLGETQYF; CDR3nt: TGTGCCAGCAGCTTATCTCTGGGAGAGACCCAGTACTTC
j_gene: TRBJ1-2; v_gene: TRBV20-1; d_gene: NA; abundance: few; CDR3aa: CSASGQSPALNYGYTF; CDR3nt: TGCAGTGCTAGCGGGCAGTCCCCCGCTCTTAACTATGGCTACACCTTC
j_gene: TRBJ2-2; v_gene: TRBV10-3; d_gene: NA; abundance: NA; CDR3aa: CAISPKAPGDPGELFF; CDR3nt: TGTGCCATCAGTCCCAAGGCTCCCGGGGATCCCGGGGAGCTGTTTTTT
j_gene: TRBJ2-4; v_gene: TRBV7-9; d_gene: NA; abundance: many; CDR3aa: CASSLLGGMVQYF; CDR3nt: TGTGCCAGCAGCTTATTGGGGGGAATGGTTCAGTACTTC
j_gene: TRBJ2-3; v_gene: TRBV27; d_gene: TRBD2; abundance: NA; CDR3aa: CASKLAGRTDTQYF; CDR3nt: TGTGCCAGCAAACTAGCGGGCCGCACAGATACGCAGTATTTT
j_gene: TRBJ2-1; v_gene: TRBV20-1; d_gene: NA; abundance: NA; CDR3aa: CSATGDASGLYNEQFF; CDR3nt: TGCAGTGCTACAGGGGACGCTAGCGGCCTCTACAATGAGCAGTTCTTC
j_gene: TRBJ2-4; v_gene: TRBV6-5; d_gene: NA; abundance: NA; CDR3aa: CASSTPFLPGALTKNIQYF; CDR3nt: TGTGCCAGCAGTACCCCATTTCTACCGGGGGCCCTTACCAAAAACATTCAGTACTTC
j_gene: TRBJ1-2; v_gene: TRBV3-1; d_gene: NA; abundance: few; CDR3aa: CASSYRQSYGYTF; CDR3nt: TGTGCCAGCAGCTATCGACAGAGTTATGGCTACACCTTC
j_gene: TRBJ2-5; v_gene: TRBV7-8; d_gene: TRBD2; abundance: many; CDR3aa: CASRRASGKETQYF; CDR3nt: TGTGCCAGCAGGCGGGCTAGCGGCAAAGAGACCCAGTACTTC
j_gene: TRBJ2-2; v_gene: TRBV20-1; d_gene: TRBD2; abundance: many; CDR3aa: CSARPSGGPGELFF; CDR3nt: TGCAGTGCTAGGCCGTCGGGGGGTCCCGGGGAGCTGTTTTTT
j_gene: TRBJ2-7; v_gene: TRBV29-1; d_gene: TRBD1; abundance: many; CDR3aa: CSVEGTQGDEQYF; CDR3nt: TGCAGCGTTGAAGGGACTCAGGGGGACGAGCAGTACTTC
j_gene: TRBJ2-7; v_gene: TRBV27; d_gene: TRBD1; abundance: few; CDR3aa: CASRPTGTGGRGEQYF; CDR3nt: TGTGCCAGCAGGCCGACCGGGACAGGGGGCAGGGGAGAGCAGTACTTC
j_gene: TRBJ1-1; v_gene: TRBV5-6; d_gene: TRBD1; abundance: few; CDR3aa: CASSLPDRLNTEAFF; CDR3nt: TGTGCCAGCAGCTTGCCGGACAGGTTGAACACTGAAGCTTTCTTT
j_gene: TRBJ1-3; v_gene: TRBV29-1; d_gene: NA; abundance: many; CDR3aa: CSVEDRLDTIYF; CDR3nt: TGCAGCGTTGAAGATCGGTTGGACACCATATATTTT
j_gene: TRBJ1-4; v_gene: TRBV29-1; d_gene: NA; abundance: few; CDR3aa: CSAQGFAGEKLFF; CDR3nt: TGCAGCGCACAGGGTTTTGCCGGTGAAAAACTGTTTTTT
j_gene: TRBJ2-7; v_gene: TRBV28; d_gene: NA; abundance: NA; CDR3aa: CASSRSILEQYF; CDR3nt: TGTGCCAGCAGCCGATCCATCCTCGAGCAGTACTTC
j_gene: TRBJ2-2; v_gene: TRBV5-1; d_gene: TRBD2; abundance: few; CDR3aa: CASSVSGGETGELFF; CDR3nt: TGCGCCAGCAGCGTTAGCGGGGGAGAGACCGGGGAGCTGTTTTTT
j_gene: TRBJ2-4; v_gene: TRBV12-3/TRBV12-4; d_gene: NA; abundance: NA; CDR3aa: CASRAWGGAAKNIQYF; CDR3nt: TGTGCCAGCAGGGCGTGGGGGGGCGCGGCCAAAAACATTCAGTACTTC
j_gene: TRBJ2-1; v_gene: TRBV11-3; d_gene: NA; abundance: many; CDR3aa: CASSLEVGDEQFF; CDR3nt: TGTGCCAGCAGCTTAGAAGTCGGGGATGAGCAGTTCTTC
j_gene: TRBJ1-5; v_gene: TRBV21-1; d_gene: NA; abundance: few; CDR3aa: CASRHYYSNQPQHF; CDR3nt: TGTGCCAGCAGGCACTATTATAGCAATCAGCCCCAGCATTTT
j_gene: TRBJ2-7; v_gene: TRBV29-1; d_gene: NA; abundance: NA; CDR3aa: CSVGKGMAYEQYF; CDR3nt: TGCAGCGTTGGGAAGGGGATGGCCTACGAGCAGTACTTC
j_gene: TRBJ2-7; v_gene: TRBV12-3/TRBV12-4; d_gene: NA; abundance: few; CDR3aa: CASMRQGGLGQYF; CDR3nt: TGTGCCAGCATGCGACAGGGAGGCCTCGGGCAGTACTTC
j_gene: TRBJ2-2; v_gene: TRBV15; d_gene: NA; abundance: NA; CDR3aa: CATSRGTAFPGPSNTGELFF; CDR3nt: TGTGCCACCAGCAGAGGAACTGCATTTCCGGGACCCTCGAACACCGGGGAGCTGTTTTTT
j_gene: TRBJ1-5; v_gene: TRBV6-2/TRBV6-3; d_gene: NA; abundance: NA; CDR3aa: CASGIPGGAGNQPQHF; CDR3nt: TGTGCCAGCGGAATCCCCGGAGGTGCCGGCAATCAGCCCCAGCATTTT
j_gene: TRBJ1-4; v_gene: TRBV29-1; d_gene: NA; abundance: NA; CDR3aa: CSVDRDGDEKLFF; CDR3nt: TGCAGCGTTGACCGGGACGGGGATGAAAAACTGTTTTTT
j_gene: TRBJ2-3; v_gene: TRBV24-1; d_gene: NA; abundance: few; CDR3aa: CATSQEADTQYF; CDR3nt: TGTGCCACCAGCCAAGAGGCAGATACGCAGTATTTT
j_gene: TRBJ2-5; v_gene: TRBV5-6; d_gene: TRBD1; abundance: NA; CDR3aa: CASSSEDRGGETQYF; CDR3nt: TGTGCCAGCAGCTCCGAGGACAGGGGGGGAGAGACCCAGTACTTC
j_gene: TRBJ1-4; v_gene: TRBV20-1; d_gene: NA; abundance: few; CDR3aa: CSAGGPLLNEKLFF; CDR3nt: TGCAGTGCCGGAGGGCCTCTCCTTAATGAAAAACTGTTTTTT
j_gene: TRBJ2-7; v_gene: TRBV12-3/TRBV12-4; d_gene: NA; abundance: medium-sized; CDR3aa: CASSDRRKGSYEQYF; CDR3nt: TGTGCCAGCAGTGACAGGAGAAAGGGCTCCTACGAGCAGTACTTC
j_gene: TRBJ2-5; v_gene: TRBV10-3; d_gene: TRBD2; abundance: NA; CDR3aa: CATALKAGSRAATQYF; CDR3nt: TGTGCCACCGCCTTGAAAGCGGGAAGTCGTGCGGCGACCCAGTACTTC
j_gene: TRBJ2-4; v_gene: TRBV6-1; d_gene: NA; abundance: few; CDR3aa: CASSEESGLGKNIQYF; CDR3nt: TGTGCCAGCAGTGAAGAAAGCGGGCTGGGGAAAAACATTCAGTACTTC
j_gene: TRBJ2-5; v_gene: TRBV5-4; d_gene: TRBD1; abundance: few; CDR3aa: CASSVTGGGETQYF; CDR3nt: TGTGCCAGCAGCGTGACAGGGGGCGGGGAGACCCAGTACTTC
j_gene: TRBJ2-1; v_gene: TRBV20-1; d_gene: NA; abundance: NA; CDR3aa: CSAMTQNEQFF; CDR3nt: TGCAGTGCTATGACCCAGAATGAGCAGTTCTTC